This T cell receptor (beta chain) was found in a study of blood T cell repertoires in COVID-19 (TCRdb year 2020). About the study as a whole: Collaborator samples came from the United States, Italy and Spain and covered acute and convalescent phases of COVID-19. The samples were drawn from two sources: the first 160 participants of the ongoing ImmuneRACE study, and 950 to 1,500 subjects contributed by 6 global collaborators. The dataset comprised deeply sampled blood TCRbeta repertoires from subjects exposed to, actively infected with, or recovered from COVID-19. Where available, HLA class I and class II types were taken from metadata supplied by the sample provider and were not determined by assay-based typing. Nearly every sample came with metadata listing a de-identified subject ID, COVID-19 status, age in years and sex. A freely available public database, intended as a resource for researchers studying the immune response to SARS-CoV-2, is where the repertoires were released. The material from the prospective study consisted of cDNA or gDNA derived from T cells, B-cell-depleted T cells, or PBMCs. Results and caveats for the whole study, not just this receptor: How much clinical and demographic metadata was included differed by source and by participant, and the metadata was provided uncurated.

Worth noting for this clone: Its antigen is unknown. Nothing much larger sits one base from this clone, and base qualities are not available. Within the sample, other DNA sequences also encode this same CDR3.

Collaborating institutions collected whole blood in K2EDTA tubes following their own protocols. Collaborator samples were shipped for TCRbeta analysis as frozen whole blood, isolated PBMCs, or DNA extracted from either sample type. TCRbeta CDR3 regions were amplified from genomic DNA by means of the immunoSEQ Assay, a bias-controlled multiplex PCR. Per the source publication's procedure: The number of nucleated cells in each sample was estimated by amplification of reference gene primers within the assay. To quantify the absolute abundance of each unique TCRbeta CDR3 rearrangement, sequence reads were collapsed and filtered. For each sample, productive Simpson clonality was calculated as the square root of Simpson's diversity index across productive rearrangements. Here the immuneACCESS table is served through TCRdb, limited to in-frame sequences with V and J called. Missing clones are a known gap in these copies; in checked studies unresolved V genes cover under half, and the rest lacks a known reason. V, J and clone size are taken as reported in that table, and D and trimming were inferred from the DNA itself. This sample lists about 230,000 clones; 70% to 90% were detected once. The top ten clonotypes cover around 2.5% of the sample.

The germline ends are 11 bases apart after V is trimmed by 0 bases and J by 10 bases. The CDR3, from cysteine to phenylalanine, totals 14 residues. Only CDR3 DNA is held: 42 bases, read in frame from base 1. The germline V gene sets CDR1 to SGDLS and CDR2 to YYNGEE. The sample taken for sequencing was peripheral blood. The chain couples TRBV9 to TRBJ1-6; a tentative D call is TRBD1 (5 bases match). The origin of this receptor is a woman in her seventies with active or convalescent COVID-19. The DNA is as follows: TGTGCCAGCAGCGTAGGGCAGGGTAACTCACCCCTCCACTTT. This sequence encodes CASSVGQGNSPLHF.